What follows is one TCR beta chain and its context. The data belong to a study of regulatory T cells in long-lasting Graves disease. For TCR beta, libraries came from iRepertoire HTBI primers and Arm-PCR of CDR3 regions. TCRdb redid the calling of the multiplex PCR reads with MiXCR, one entry per CDR3 protein. The table lists about 300,000 distinct CDR3 sequences, roughly 18% of them singletons. Stated time point: newly diagnosed GD, antithyroid drugs for less than 3 months. PBMCs were the source of the RNA used for TCR sequencing. The guidelines of the American Thyroid Association were the basis for diagnosing Graves' disease. The source was peripheral blood mononuclear cells (PBMCs), collected at new diagnosis, from a patient treated with antithyroid drugs. This TCR was sampled from a female donor with Graves disease.

The CDR3, as DNA: TGTGCCAGCAGCTTAGGAGGAGCTAACTATGGCTACACCTTC. It codes for CASSLGGANYGYTF. The chain employs TRBV7-9 and TRBJ1-2; D is unclear. CDR3 length: 14 residues. Germline CDR1 and CDR2: SEHNR and FQNEAQ (reference sequence). V lost 1 base and J 0 bases, leaving 6 bases between the germline ends.